Below are 28 T cell receptor beta chains sequenced from a single sample in a study of T cell responses to AZD1222 COVID-19 vaccine. TCRdb's copy holds only in-frame clones and misses some; the assay was immunoSEQ multiplex PCR. The sample contains 150,000 to 200,000 clones, 91% of which appear only once. The material was peripheral blood, obtained on day 0 of AZD1222 vaccination. These receptors were collected from an adult in good health.

The V gene is TRBV11-2, the J gene TRBJ2-2; tentatively, D is TRBD1 or TRBD2 (5 bases each). The V gene lost 1 base and the J gene lost 7 bases, with 10 bases spanning the gap. The CDR3 covers 14 residues. CDR1 SGHAT and CDR2 FQNNGV come from the germline V gene. CDR3 loop: CASSLGGASGELFF. The CDR3 DNA reads TGTGCCAGCAGCTTAGGAGGGGCGAGCGGGGAGCTGTTTTTT.

This chain joins TRBV7-6 and TRBJ2-3, with D perhaps TRBD1 (8 bases). The CDR3 is made up of 15 amino acids. The V gene lost 2 bases and the J gene lost 3 bases, with 12 bases spanning the gap. Germline V CDR1 and CDR2: SGHVS, FNYEAQ. The CDR3 reads CASSLYRGGTDTQYF. The CDR3 DNA follows: TGTGCCAGCAGCTTATACAGGGGGGGAACAGATACGCAGTATTTT.

This chain joins TRBV19 and TRBJ1-2; D is undetermined. The ends were cut back, 0 bases at V and 5 bases at J, with 7 bases in the middle. Germline V gives CDR1 LNHDA, CDR2 SQIVND (reference sequence). The CDR3 runs 13 residues. The CDR3 DNA follows: TGTGCCAGTAGTATAGACACGGAATATGGCTACACCTTC. Residues: CASSIDTEYGYTF.

This chain joins TRBV2 and TRBJ2-7; 9 nucleotides align to TRBD2. V lost 4 bases to trimming and J lost 3 bases; unmatched junction nucleotides: 4. Germline values: CDR1 SNHLY, CDR2 FYNNEI. The CDR3 spans 14 residues. Here the CDR3 DNA reads TGTGCCAGCAGTGGGTCTAGCGGGAACTACGAGCAGTACTTC. Amino acids: CASSGSSGNYEQYF.

The chain links TRBV30 to TRBJ1-1; 8 nucleotides match TRBD1. Germline V lookup: CDR1 GTSNPN, CDR2 SVGIG (reference sequence). The CDR3 is made up of 15 amino acids. The V gene end was trimmed by 3 bases and the J gene end by 1 base; junction bases not matched to a gene: 7. The CDR3 sequence: CAWRPPGQGNTEAFF. The CDR3 nucleotides read TGTGCCTGGAGACCCCCCGGACAGGGGAACACTGAAGCTTTCTTT.

The chain uses TRBV4-1 and TRBJ2-7; 13 bases are a match to TRBD2. V was clipped by 0 bases and J by 5 bases; unmatched bases: 7. In germline, CDR1 is MGHRA, CDR2 YSYEKL. This CDR3 is 17 amino acids long. CDR3 amino acids: CASSQDLLAGGLDEQYF. The CDR3 DNA sequence: TGCGCCAGCAGCCAAGATCTACTAGCGGGAGGGCTGGACGAGCAGTACTTC.

The chain carries TRBV11-2 and TRBJ1-5, with a possible D match to TRBD1 (5 bases). This CDR3 comprises 14 residues. Germline lookup yields CDR1 SGHAT and CDR2 FQNNGV. Trimming shortened V by 4 bases and J by 3 bases, and 10 bases separated the two germline ends. The CDR3, as DNA: TGTGCCAGCAGCTCCTGGGGGGACAATCAGCCCCAGCATTTT. This gives the protein CASSSWGDNQPQHF. The full variable domain, its missing parts supplied by reference TRBV11-2 and TRBJ1-5, is EAGVAQSPRYKIIEKRQSVAFWCNPISGHATLYWYQQILGQGPKLLIQFQNNGVVDDSQLPKDRFSAERLKGVDSTLKIQPAKLEDSAVYLCASSSWGDNQPQHFGDGTRLSIL.

Concerning this clone: Its ends do not fully match the called genes, so a read error is possible. V is TRBV13 and J is TRBJ1-6, with TRBD1 matching 12 bases. The CDR3 spans 15 residues. Germline CDR1 is PRHDT and CDR2 is FYEKMQ (reference sequence). CDR3 region: CASSLGTGGQSPLHF. DNA of the CDR3: TGTGCCAGCAGCCTAGGGACAGGGGGCCAGTCACCCCTCCACTTT.

The count of this clone is one. The junction does not match germline at one end; this may be a read error. The chain is built from TRBV2 and TRBJ1-2, with D possibly being TRBD1 (6 bases). The CDR3 is made up of 10 amino acids. Germline lookup yields CDR1 SNHLY and CDR2 FYNNEI. In nucleotides, the CDR3 is TGTGCCTGCAGGGGTAACGGCTACACCTTC. This encodes CACRGNGYTF.

A few counts support this clone. The rearrangement joins TRBV6-2 or TRBV6-3 to TRBJ1-5; possible D gene TRBD1, 5 bases. Germline V gene data show CDR1 as MNHEY and CDR2 as SVGEGT. The CDR3 length is 15 residues. V dropped 4 bases and J dropped 6 bases, with 16 bases sitting between them. In nucleotides, the CDR3 is TGTGCCAGCAGTTTACTCCTCGGGAGGGGTCAGCCCCAGCATTTT. This encodes CASSLLLGRGQPQHF.

The chain combines TRBV28 with TRBJ1-2; D is undetermined. V was cut by 1 base and J by 6 bases, with 3 bases left in between. This CDR3 is 11 amino acids long. Germline assignment: CDR1 MDHEN and CDR2 SYDVKM. The CDR3 is CASSLSHGYTF. CDR3 DNA sequence: TGTGCCAGCAGTTTATCCCATGGCTACACCTTC.

The chain is built from TRBV4-2 and TRBJ1-1; 8 bases match TRBD1. CDR1 is LGHNA and CDR2 is YNFKEQ in the germline V gene. The CDR3 has 14 amino acids. V lost 4 bases and J lost 4; bases outside the gene matches: 5. CDR3 sequence (DNA): TGTGCCAGCAGCCTCTCAGGGGGCGTCACTGAAGCTTTCTTT. Its protein product is CASSLSGGVTEAFF.

The chain has TRBV5-4 and TRBJ2-5; D not certain. Germline V CDR1 and CDR2: SGHNT, YYREEE (reference sequence). V was trimmed by 0 bases and J by 4 bases, leaving 4 bases between them. The CDR3 has 12 residues. The CDR3 protein is CASSLAPETQYF. CDR3 DNA: TGTGCCAGCAGCTTGGCCCCAGAGACCCAGTACTTC.

V usage is TRBV5-5 and J usage is TRBJ1-1; 8 bases map to TRBD1. The CDR3 runs 17 residues. CDR1 and CDR2 (germline): SGHKS, YYEKEE (reference sequence). V lost 4 bases, J lost 7 bases, and 18 bases stayed unmatched. CDR3 residues: CASSPAESTGGRNEAFF. The DNA for the CDR3 is TGTGCCAGCAGCCCGGCCGAGAGTACAGGGGGTAGGAATGAAGCTTTCTTT.

This sequence joins TRBV11-2 and TRBJ2-2; D call uncertain. Per germline, CDR1 SGHAT and CDR2 FQNNGV. The CDR3 contains 14 residues. The V and J ends lost 4 bases and 5 bases respectively, with 11 bases between them. The CDR3 reads CASSSMVGTGELFF. Here the CDR3 DNA reads TGTGCCAGCAGCTCTATGGTAGGGACCGGGGAGCTGTTTTTT.

The DNA for the CDR3 is TGTGCTAGTGGTTTGGTAGCGGGCAGGATAACCTACAATGAGCAGTTCTTC. Protein sequence: CASGLVAGRITYNEQFF. V usage is TRBV12-5 and J usage is TRBJ2-1; weak D call: TRBD2 (6 bases). The ends were cut back, 0 bases at V and 2 bases at J, with 14 bases in the middle. Germline V gene lookup returns CDR1 LGHNT and CDR2 FRNRAP. The length of the CDR3 is 17 residues. Complete variable domain (other parts from reference TRBV12-5 and TRBJ2-1): DARVTQTPRHKVTEMGQEVTMRCQPILGHNTVFWYRQTMMQGLELLAYFRNRAPLDDSGMPKDRFSAEMPDATLATLKIQPSEPRDSAVYFCASGLVAGRITYNEQFFGPGTRLTVL.

The chain uses TRBV5-1 and TRBJ1-1; 10 bases line up with TRBD1. Per germline, CDR1 SGHRS and CDR2 YFSETQ. The V and J ends lost 4 bases and 3 bases, in that order; junction bases with no gene match: 9. The CDR3 sequence is 16 residues long. CDR3: CASSLGTGDLYTEAFF. CDR3 in DNA: TGCGCCAGCAGCCTAGGGACAGGGGATTTGTACACTGAAGCTTTCTTT.

The CDR3 protein is CASSPLAGGGAGTGELFF. CDR3 sequence (DNA): TGTGCCAGTAGTCCGCTAGCGGGAGGGGGCGCGGGCACCGGGGAGCTGTTTTTT. The gene calls are TRBV19 and TRBJ2-2; TRBD2 matches 12 bases. This CDR3 comprises 18 residues. V shed 5 bases, J shed 4 bases, and the junction held 11 bases outside the gene matches. Germline lookup yields CDR1 LNHDA and CDR2 SQIVND (reference sequence).

Here the CDR3 reads CASSRLGDRSYEQYF. The DNA of the CDR3 is TGTGCCAGCAGCCGCCTGGGGGACAGATCCTACGAGCAGTACTTC. The chain couples TRBV7-9 to TRBJ2-7, with TRBD1 identical over 7 bases. Germline loops: CDR1 SEHNR, CDR2 FQNEAQ (reference sequence). The CDR3 is made up of 15 amino acids. Trimming took 5 bases from V and 1 from J; bases not matched to a gene: 8.

The chain has TRBV7-8 and TRBJ1-2, with 7 bases aligning to TRBD1. The junction had 5 bases not matched to a gene; V was cut back by 5 bases and J by 8 bases. The CDR3 length is 12 residues. Per the germline V gene, CDR1 is SGHVS and CDR2 is FQNEAQ. In DNA form, the CDR3 reads TGTGCCAGCAGCCAACAGGGGTCCGGCTACACCTTC. Its translation: CASSQQGSGYTF.

V is TRBV18 and J is TRBJ1-2; no reliable D call. Between the trimmed V and J ends, which lost 3 bases and 0 bases, there was a span of 14 bases. The germline V gene has CDR1 KGHSH and CDR2 LQKENI. The CDR3 runs to 16 residues. DNA for the CDR3: TGTGCCAGCTCACCGAACCCGGATGGGACTAACTATGGCTACACCTTC. Amino acid sequence: CASSPNPDGTNYGYTF.

This sequence joins TRBV7-9 and TRBJ2-1; 8 nucleotides line up with TRBD1. CDR3 size: 16 residues. Looked up from germline, CDR1 is SEHNR and CDR2 is FQNEAQ (reference sequence). The V and J ends lost 5 bases and 1 base, in that order; junction bases with no gene match: 7. The CDR3 sequence: CASSKRDRPSYNEQFF. The DNA for the CDR3 is TGTGCCAGCAGCAAGAGGGACAGGCCTTCCTACAATGAGCAGTTCTTC. Full variable domain (remainder filled in from reference TRBV7-9 and TRBJ2-1): DTGVSQNPRHKITKRGQNVTFRCDPISEHNRLYWYRQTLGQGPEFLTYFQNEAQLEKSRLLSDRFSAERPKGSFSTLEIQRTEQGDSAMYLCASSKRDRPSYNEQFFGPGTRLTVL.

The V and J genes are TRBV7-2 and TRBJ1-1; D is uncertain. The V end lost 5 bases, the J end lost 2 bases, and 9 bases lay between the germline ends. The CDR3 consists of 13 residues. Germline assignment: CDR1 SGHTA and CDR2 FQGNSA. CDR3 sequence reads: CASSPGFNTEAFF. The CDR3 bases are TGTGCCAGCAGCCCAGGATTTAACACTGAAGCTTTCTTT.

This clone was seen once. The V call is TRBV20-1, the J call TRBJ2-5, with TRBD2 as a possible D gene (6 bases). The germline gives CDR1 DFQATT, CDR2 SNEGSKA (reference sequence). This CDR3 has 11 amino acids. Trimming left V 6 bases short and J 4 bases short, with 9 bases between. The CDR3 DNA reads as TGCAGTGCGGCGGGGCGAGAGACCCAGTACTTC. Translating it yields CSAAGRETQYF.

The chain is built from TRBV20-1 and TRBJ2-3; D unclear. Trimming left V 5 bases short and J 5 bases short, with 5 bases between. The CDR3 extends over 10 amino acids. The germline CDR1 and CDR2 sequences are DFQATT and SNEGSKA (reference sequence). The CDR3 protein is CSADLDTQYF. In DNA form, the CDR3 reads TGCAGTGCTGATCTAGATACGCAGTATTTT.

The chain couples TRBV10-1 to TRBJ1-1; D may be TRBD1 (5 bases). The CDR3 spans 16 residues. V lost 0 bases, J lost 1 base, and 12 bases lay in between. Germline V gene lookup returns CDR1 WNHNN and CDR2 SYGVQD (reference sequence). The CDR3 reads CASSESGPGPNTEAFF. In nucleotides, the CDR3 is TGCGCCAGCAGTGAGTCCGGTCCAGGGCCGAACACTGAAGCTTTCTTT.

The sample holds a few counts of this clone. The chain has TRBV20-1 and TRBJ1-6; perhaps TRBD1 as D (6 bases). Germline assignment: CDR1 DFQATT and CDR2 SNEGSKA (reference sequence). Trimming removed 3 bases at V and 6 bases at J, with 12 bases between. The CDR3 runs 14 residues. The chain's CDR3 is CSASAGALNSPLHF. In nucleotides, the CDR3 is TGCAGTGCTAGTGCAGGGGCCCTTAATTCACCCCTCCACTTT.

The V gene is TRBV5-4, the J gene TRBJ2-5; 7 bases match TRBD2. With V trimmed by 4 bases and J by 13 bases, 10 bases remained unmatched. The CDR3 has 12 amino acids. In germline, CDR1 is SGHNT, CDR2 YYREEE (reference sequence). The CDR3 bases are TGTGCCAGCAGCCCGCGGGGGAGCCGTCCGTACTTC. It encodes CASSPRGSRPYF. The full variable domain, rest sourced from reference TRBV5-4 and TRBJ2-5, is ETGVTQSPTHLIKTRGQQVTLRCSSQSGHNTVSWYQQALGQGPQFIFQYYREEENGRGNFPPRFSGLQFPNYSSELNVNALELDDSALYLCASSPRGSRPYFGPGTRLLVL.